Listed here are 19 T cell receptor beta chains from one sample, sequenced in a study of long-term antiretroviral therapy in people with HIV. At survey level, the immunoSEQ assay was run in its v3.0 version. Sequenced by immunoSEQ multiplex PCR; TCRdb stores in-frame clones only, minus some. The sample has about 39,000 clones; 80% to 90% are singletons. Material: unsorted PBMCs, obtained 1.2 years after starting antiretroviral therapy. These receptors all come from a woman in her fifties or sixties with HIV.

The chain recombines TRBV4-3 with TRBJ1-4; maybe TRBD1 (6 bases). CDR1 is LGHNA, CDR2 YSLEER, per germline. This CDR3 region has 15 residues. V was pared by 0 bases and J by 8 bases, with 13 bases between. The CDR3 protein is CASSQDEGGREKLFF. As DNA, the CDR3 is TGCGCCAGCAGCCAAGATGAGGGGGGTAGGGAAAAACTGTTTTTT.

The genes are TRBV5-6 and TRBJ2-2; TRBD1 is a possible D gene (6 bases). V lost 0 bases, J lost 7 bases, and 13 bases lay in between. The CDR3 extends over 15 amino acids. Germline lookup yields CDR1 SGHDT and CDR2 YYEEEE. The CDR3 bases are TGTGCCAGCAGCTTGGTCCCAGGGGCCATCGGGGAGCTGTTTTTT. It encodes CASSLVPGAIGELFF.

V usage is TRBV18 and J usage is TRBJ2-1; D is unresolved. The CDR3 consists of 11 residues. Trimming cost V 2 bases and J 6 bases, with 2 bases left between them. Germline V lookup: CDR1 KGHSH, CDR2 LQKENI. The CDR3: CASSPSNEQFF. In nucleotides, the CDR3 is TGTGCCAGCTCACCAAGCAATGAGCAGTTCTTC.

V and J are TRBV7-6 and TRBJ2-3, with 11 bases identical to TRBD2. Germline CDR1 and CDR2: SGHVS and FNYEAQ. This CDR3 comprises 16 residues. V trimming: 5 bases; J trimming: 7 bases; junction bases outside the gene matches: 11. This chain's CDR3 is CASSPLAGGLLHTQYF. CDR3 DNA sequence: TGTGCCAGCAGCCCATTAGCGGGGGGGCTCCTCCATACGCAGTATTTT.

V usage is TRBV27 and J usage is TRBJ1-5; D gene ambiguous. The CDR3 has 15 residues. From germline, CDR1 is MNHEY and CDR2 SMNVEV (reference sequence). Trimming removed 6 bases from V and 0 bases from J, with 12 bases in between. CDR3 loop: CASRTDQVSNQPQHF. The CDR3 region has the DNA TGTGCCAGCAGAACCGACCAGGTTAGCAATCAGCCCCAGCATTTT.

The V gene is TRBV30, the J gene TRBJ1-1; D call uncertain. The CDR3 spans 13 residues. V dropped 0 bases and J dropped 3 bases, with 8 bases sitting between them. Germline assignment: CDR1 GTSNPN and CDR2 SVGIG (reference sequence). CDR3: CAWSVRADTEAFF. DNA of the CDR3: TGTGCCTGGAGTGTAAGGGCAGACACTGAAGCTTTCTTT.

The chain carries TRBV30 and TRBJ2-3, with D perhaps given as TRBD1 or TRBD2 (6 bases each). CDR3 length: 16 residues. The V gene's germline CDR1 is GTSNPN and CDR2 SVGIG (reference sequence). V was trimmed by 3 bases and J by 3 bases, leaving 19 bases between them. The CDR3 bases are TGTGCCTGGAGCCCCTTAGGGTCGGGGGCTACAGATACGCAGTATTTT. Its translation is CAWSPLGSGATDTQYF.

This clone was found once. The genes are TRBV21-1 and TRBJ1-1. TRBV21-1 corresponds to a pseudogene. This CDR3 is 14 amino acids long. CDR3 sequence: CASSKSSAGAEAFF. In DNA, the CDR3 is TGTGCCAGCAGCAAATCGTCGGCGGGAGCTGAAGCTTTCTTT.

This clone was seen a handful of times. The chain employs TRBV9 and TRBJ1-1; D is perhaps TRBD1 (6 bases). The CDR3 has 14 residues. V was cut by 0 bases and J by 7 bases, with 13 bases left in between. Germline CDR1 SGDLS, CDR2 YYNGEE. This CDR3 reads CASSVEGGRGEAFF. The CDR3 DNA reads TGTGCCAGCAGCGTAGAGGGGGGGAGAGGTGAAGCTTTCTTT.

This sequence joins TRBV7-3 and TRBJ2-2; a weak D match, TRBD2 (7 bases). Germline V gene sequence: CDR1 SGHTA, CDR2 FQGTGA. The germline V and J ends were trimmed by 5 bases and 11 bases, with 18 bases remaining between them. The CDR3 spans 14 residues. CDR3 in amino acids: CASSVVGGGTELFF. The DNA for the CDR3 is TGTGCCAGCAGCGTAGTCGGGGGAGGGACAGAGCTGTTTTTT.

The chain recombines TRBV19 with TRBJ2-5; TRBD2 matches at 7 bases. The CDR3 spans 14 residues. Germline loops: CDR1 LNHDA, CDR2 SQIVND (reference sequence). Trimming cost V 1 base and J 4 bases; bases outside gene matches: 3. The CDR3 here is CASSIGGGRETQYF. The CDR3 DNA sequence: TGTGCCAGTAGTATAGGGGGGGGTCGAGAGACCCAGTACTTC.

This chain uses TRBV4-2 with TRBJ1-1; D is unclear. The CDR3 loop spans 16 amino acids. With 1 base removed from V and 0 bases from J, the gap between germline ends came to 12 bases. Germline CDR1 is LGHNA and CDR2 is YNFKEQ. The CDR3 region is CASSQVLGDMNTEAFF. DNA of the CDR3: TGTGCCAGCAGCCAAGTCCTGGGAGACATGAACACTGAAGCTTTCTTT.

The chain couples TRBV7-9 to TRBJ2-7, with TRBD2 matching 9 bases. Germline assignment: CDR1 SEHNR and CDR2 FQNEAQ (reference sequence). This CDR3 has 17 amino acids. Germline trimming cut 0 bases from V and 5 bases from J; bases unmatched to any gene: 11. Here the CDR3 DNA reads TGTGCCAGCAGCTTAGCTGACCTCGGGACTAGCACCCACGAGCAGTACTTC. This gives the protein CASSLADLGTSTHEQYF.

This clone occurred once. The chain carries TRBV7-9 and TRBJ2-3, with unresolved D. The CDR3 extends over 10 amino acids. CDR1 is SEHNR and CDR2 is FQNEAQ in the germline V gene (reference sequence). V lost 1 base to trimming and J lost 7 bases, with 0 bases between them. CDR3 residues: CASSLDTQYF. CDR3 nucleotides: TGTGCCAGCAGCTTAGATACGCAGTATTTT.

The chain couples TRBV7-2 to TRBJ1-2; D remains ambiguous. CDR3 length: 13 amino acids. Between the trimmed V and J ends, which lost 5 bases and 8 bases, there was a span of 15 bases. Germline V gene data show CDR1 as SGHTA and CDR2 as FQGNSA. CDR3 region: CASSRGTVWGYTF. DNA of the CDR3: TGTGCCAGCAGCCGGGGAACAGTCTGGGGCTACACCTTC.

The V and J genes are TRBV13 and TRBJ1-1, with 9 bases identical to TRBD1. Germline trimming cut 4 bases from V and 2 bases from J; bases unmatched to any gene: 2. Germline CDR1 is PRHDT and CDR2 is FYEKMQ (reference sequence). CDR3 size: 14 residues. In nucleotides, the CDR3 is TGTGCCAGCAGCTGGGGACAGGGAAACACTGAAGCTTTCTTT. It codes for CASSWGQGNTEAFF.

The chain has TRBV11-2 and TRBJ1-2; no clear D. The CDR3 is 13 amino acids. V was cut by 1 base and J by 8 bases, with 11 bases left in between. Germline values: CDR1 SGHAT, CDR2 FQNNGV. CDR3: CASSLGPKRGYTF. The CDR3 nucleotides are TGTGCCAGCAGCTTAGGCCCCAAGAGGGGCTACACCTTC.

The chain links TRBV5-4 to TRBJ1-1; D uncertain. CDR3 length: 12 amino acids. Germline V gives CDR1 SGHNT, CDR2 YYREEE (reference sequence). With 0 bases removed from V and 5 bases from J, the gap between germline ends came to 5 bases. DNA of the CDR3: TGTGCCAGCAGCTTGGGAAAGACTGAAGCTTTCTTT. Amino acids: CASSLGKTEAFF.

J is TRBJ2-7 and V is TRBV15, with D possibly TRBD2 on 7 matching bases. From germline, CDR1 is LNHNV and CDR2 YYDKDF (reference sequence). CDR3 length: 14 amino acids. Trimming cost V 3 bases and J 7 bases, with 16 bases left between them. This chain's CDR3 is CATSRAGRGREQYF. Here the CDR3 DNA reads TGTGCCACCAGCAGGGCCGGGCGGGGGCGGGAGCAGTACTTC.